Listed here is a single TCR beta chain. This record belongs to a study of shared clonotypes between healthy human individuals. Profiling relied on immunoSEQ multiplex PCR, and the TCRdb table lists in-frame clones only, not all of them. The table lists approximately 2,300,000 clones, around 92% of them singletons, with 0.37% in the top ten. Looked up from germline, CDR1 is SGHAT and CDR2 is FQNNGV. This CDR3 contains 12 residues. Trimming pared 3 bases from V and 8 bases from J, leaving 8 bases between. The chain links TRBV11-2 to TRBJ2-4; a possible D gene is TRBD2 (5 bases). The sequence was obtained from a man aged 18 to 29 in good health. Some clones in this sample may be carry-over from other donors' samples. Sequenced material: naive CD4+ T cells from PBMCs. Sample subset: CD45RA+ positively selected. The CDR3 DNA is TGTGCCAGCAGCTTCGCACTAGACATTCAGTACTTC. It specifies CASSFALDIQYF.